The rows below give T cell receptor beta chains drawn from one sample of a study of blood T cell repertoires in COVID-19. Clones were sequenced by immunoSEQ multiplex PCR, and TCRdb holds only the in-frame ones, with some missing. In the table there are approximately 75,000 clones, around 80% of which are singletons. Sequenced input: peripheral blood. The source is a woman over 75 with active or convalescent COVID-19. Both conserved end residues are part of each CDR3.

v_call,j_call,cdr3_aa
TRBV5-6,TRBJ1-1,CASSPGDSATEAFF
TRBV28,TRBJ1-5,CASSGMTGGYQPQHF
TRBV19,TRBJ1-5,CASIAGGDRNQPQHF
TRBV3-1/TRBV3-2,TRBJ2-3,CASSQEGLAGGPGTDTQYF
TRBV5-1,TRBJ1-2,CASSLGRDRFSNGYTF
TRBV6-6,TRBJ1-3,CASSYSRGTGNTIYF
TRBV3-1/TRBV3-2,TRBJ1-1,CASSPSGGTEAFF
TRBV7-2,TRBJ2-5,CASSLGTSGGAGETQYF
TRBV27,TRBJ2-7,CASSLSRLAPGSIYEQYF
TRBV7-2,TRBJ2-7,CASSLMSGEDSYERYF
TRBV19,TRBJ1-5,CASSMWTGPIPQHF
TRBV12-3/TRBV12-4,TRBJ1-1,CASTRMEGWAFF
TRBV13,TRBJ2-7,CASSLGQGLYEQYF
TRBV3-1/TRBV3-2,TRBJ1-5,CASSQDTGQAPGPQHF
TRBV2,TRBJ1-4,CASSEGGEKLFF
TRBV12-5,TRBJ2-2,CASGLVLARGAGELFF
TRBV2,TRBJ2-2,CASSDAAGYTGELFF
TRBV15,TRBJ2-4,CATGEGGPSQNIQYF
TRBV29-1,TRBJ1-6,CSVRDNYNSPLHF
TRBV19,TRBJ2-2,CASSIDVPGNANTGELFF
TRBV28,TRBJ2-7,CASSFQGASYEQYF
TRBV7-8,TRBJ2-3,CASSSSGSGDTQYF
TRBV7-9,TRBJ2-3,CASSPVRSYTDTQYF
TRBV5-1,TRBJ1-2,CASSLDRGNYGYTF
TRBV5-1,TRBJ2-7,CASSSTSAGKYEQYF
TRBV5-4,TRBJ2-7,CASSPGQGRPEQYF
TRBV19,TRBJ2-5,CASSPGTDQETQYF
TRBV4-3,TRBJ1-4,CASSPGSGMNEKLFF
TRBV7-9,TRBJ2-3,CASITTDLGTDTQYF
TRBV10-3,TRBJ2-1,CATRDSGGFYNEQFF
TRBV19,TRBJ2-1,CASSINSGLSNEQFF
TRBV19,TRBJ1-5,CASSREPYYQPQHF
TRBV7-2,TRBJ1-5,CASSARTGNQPQHF
TRBV7-9,TRBJ1-4,CASSGEGDREKLFF
TRBV9,TRBJ2-2,CASSVFGGGGGELFF
TRBV6-2/TRBV6-3,TRBJ2-1,CASSYSPPSSYNEQFF
TRBV18,TRBJ2-3,CASSPGQLGTDTQYF
TRBV7-2,TRBJ1-1,CASSQKTAHPAEAFF
TRBV19,TRBJ1-5,CAARPGGGSNQPQHF
TRBV6-5,TRBJ2-2,CATPYGRRATGELFF
TRBV19,TRBJ2-5,CASSYGTGSGWEETQYF
TRBV10-2,TRBJ2-2,CASSESGGTGELFF
TRBV10-3,TRBJ2-1,CAISDRGVSYNEQFF
TRBV7-9,TRBJ1-1,CASSPSWENTEAFF
TRBV5-1,TRBJ1-3,CASQSGTPSSGNTIYF
TRBV7-2,TRBJ2-3,CASSLELDVGTDTQYF